The TCR beta chain described here comes from a study of CD8 T cells in ankylosing spondylitis. Overall study results and limits: Several highly homologous variants made up a TCR beta motif, and this motif appeared characteristic of ankylosing spondylitis blood. The study looked at matched synovial fluid samples from ankylosing spondylitis patients. Disease-linked clones were reported to be significantly enriched there.

The CDR3 is 17 amino acids. Germline assignment: CDR1 MNHEY and CDR2 SMNVEV (reference sequence). V gave up 1 base and J gave up 4 bases; unmatched junction bases: 9. It was by quantitative 5'-RACE with molecular barcodes that TCR beta libraries were made. TCRdb reprocessed the 5' RACE reads with MiXCR, giving one entry per CDR3 protein. The repertoire includes 250,000 to 350,000 distinct CDR3 sequences, 15% to 25% of them detected once, and about 8% sits in the top ten. This clonotype appeared a few times. The antigen is unknown. The receptor was isolated from a male donor with ankylosing spondylitis or in good health (not recorded which). This chain connects TRBV27 to TRBJ2-2, with 7 bases that match TRBD1. Sequenced sample: blood, either unsorted or a sorted T cell fraction (not recorded which). CDR3 protein: CASSLFLRQGGTGELFF. DNA for the CDR3: TGTGCCAGCAGTTTATTTCTCCGACAGGGCGGCACCGGGGAGCTGTTTTTT.